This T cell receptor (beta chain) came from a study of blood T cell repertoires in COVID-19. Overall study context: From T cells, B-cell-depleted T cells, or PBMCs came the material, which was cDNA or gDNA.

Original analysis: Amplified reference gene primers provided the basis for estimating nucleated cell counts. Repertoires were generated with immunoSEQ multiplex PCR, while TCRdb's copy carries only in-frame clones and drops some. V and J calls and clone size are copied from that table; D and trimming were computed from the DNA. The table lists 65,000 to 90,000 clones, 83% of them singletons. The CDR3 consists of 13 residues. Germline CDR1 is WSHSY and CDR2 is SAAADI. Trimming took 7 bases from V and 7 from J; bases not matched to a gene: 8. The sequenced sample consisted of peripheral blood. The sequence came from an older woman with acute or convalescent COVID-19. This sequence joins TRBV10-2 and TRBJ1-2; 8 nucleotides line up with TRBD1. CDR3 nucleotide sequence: TGCGCCAGCAAGTTTGACAGGGGAGGTGGCTACACCTTC. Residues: CASKFDRGGGYTF.